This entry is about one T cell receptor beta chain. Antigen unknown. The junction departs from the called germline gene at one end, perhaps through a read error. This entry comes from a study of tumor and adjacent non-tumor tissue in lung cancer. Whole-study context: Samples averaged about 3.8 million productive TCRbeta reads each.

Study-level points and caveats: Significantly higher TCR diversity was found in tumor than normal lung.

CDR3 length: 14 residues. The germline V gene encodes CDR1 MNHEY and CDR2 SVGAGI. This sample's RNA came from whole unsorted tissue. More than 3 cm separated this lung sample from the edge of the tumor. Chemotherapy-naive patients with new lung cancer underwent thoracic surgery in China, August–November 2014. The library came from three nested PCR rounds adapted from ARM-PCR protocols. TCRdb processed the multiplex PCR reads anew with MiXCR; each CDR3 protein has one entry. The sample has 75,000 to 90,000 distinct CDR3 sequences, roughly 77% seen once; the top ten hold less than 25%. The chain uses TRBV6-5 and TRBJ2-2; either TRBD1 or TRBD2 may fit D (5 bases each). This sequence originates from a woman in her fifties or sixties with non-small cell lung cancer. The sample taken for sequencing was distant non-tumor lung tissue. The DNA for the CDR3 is TGCACCAGCAGAACAGGACTCCAGGCCGGGGAGCTGTTTTTT. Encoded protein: CTSRTGLQAGELFF.